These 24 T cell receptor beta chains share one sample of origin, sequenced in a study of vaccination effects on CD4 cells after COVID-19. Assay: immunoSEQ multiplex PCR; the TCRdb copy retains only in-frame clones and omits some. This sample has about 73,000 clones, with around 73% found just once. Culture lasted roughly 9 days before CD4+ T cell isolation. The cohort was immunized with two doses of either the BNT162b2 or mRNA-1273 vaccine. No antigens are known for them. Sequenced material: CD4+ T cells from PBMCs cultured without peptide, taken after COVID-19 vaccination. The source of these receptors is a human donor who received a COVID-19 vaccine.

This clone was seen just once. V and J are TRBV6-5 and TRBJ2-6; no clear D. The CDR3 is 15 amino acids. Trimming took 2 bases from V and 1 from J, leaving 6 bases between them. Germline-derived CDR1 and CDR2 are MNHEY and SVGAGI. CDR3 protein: CASSYGRSGANVLTF. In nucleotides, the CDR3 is TGTGCCAGCAGTTACGGGCGATCTGGGGCCAACGTCCTGACTTTC.

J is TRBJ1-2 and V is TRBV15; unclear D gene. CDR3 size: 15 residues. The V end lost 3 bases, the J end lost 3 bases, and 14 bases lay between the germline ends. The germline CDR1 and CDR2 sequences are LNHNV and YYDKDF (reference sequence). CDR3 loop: CATSSLPRTHYGYTF. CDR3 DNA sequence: TGTGCCACCAGCAGTCTCCCCCGAACTCACTATGGCTACACCTTC.

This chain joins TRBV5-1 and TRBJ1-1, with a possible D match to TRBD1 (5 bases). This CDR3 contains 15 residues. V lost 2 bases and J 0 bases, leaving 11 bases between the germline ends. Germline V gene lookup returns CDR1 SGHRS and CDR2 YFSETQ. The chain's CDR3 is CASSFRNRLNTEAFF. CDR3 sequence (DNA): TGCGCCAGCAGCTTTAGAAACAGGTTGAACACTGAAGCTTTCTTT.

CDR3 bases: TGTGCCAGCTCACCGCCCGGGACGGGGCGCAATGAGCAGTTCTTC. This gives the protein CASSPPGTGRNEQFF. The chain uses TRBV18 and TRBJ2-1; either TRBD1 or TRBD2 may fit D (5 bases each). Trimming removed 3 bases at V and 6 bases at J, with 15 bases between. The length of the CDR3 is 15 residues. Germline V gives CDR1 KGHSH, CDR2 LQKENI.

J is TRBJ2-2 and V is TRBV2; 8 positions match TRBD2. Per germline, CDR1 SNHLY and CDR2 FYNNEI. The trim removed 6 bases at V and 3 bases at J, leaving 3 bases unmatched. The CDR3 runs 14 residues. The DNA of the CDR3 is TGTGCCAGCAGAGATAGCGGGGACACCGGGGAGCTGTTTTTT. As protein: CASRDSGDTGELFF.

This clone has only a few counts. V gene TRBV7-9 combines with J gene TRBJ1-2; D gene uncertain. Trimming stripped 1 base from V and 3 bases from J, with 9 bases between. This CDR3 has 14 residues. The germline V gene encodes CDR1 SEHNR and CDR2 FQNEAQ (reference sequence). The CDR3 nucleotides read TGTGCCAGCAGCTTAGGGGAAGGTGACTATGGCTACACCTTC. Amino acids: CASSLGEGDYGYTF.

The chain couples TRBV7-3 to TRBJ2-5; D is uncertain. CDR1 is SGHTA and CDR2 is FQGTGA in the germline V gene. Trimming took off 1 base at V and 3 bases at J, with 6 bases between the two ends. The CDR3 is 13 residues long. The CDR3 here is CASSLRLEETQYF. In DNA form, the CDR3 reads TGTGCCAGCAGCTTAAGGTTGGAAGAGACCCAGTACTTC.

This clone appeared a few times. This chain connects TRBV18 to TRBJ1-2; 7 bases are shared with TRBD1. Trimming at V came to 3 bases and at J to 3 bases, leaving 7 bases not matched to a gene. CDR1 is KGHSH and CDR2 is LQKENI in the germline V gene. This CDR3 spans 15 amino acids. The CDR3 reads CASSPLSGTDYGYTF. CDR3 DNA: TGTGCCAGCTCACCCCTCTCCGGGACAGACTATGGCTACACCTTC. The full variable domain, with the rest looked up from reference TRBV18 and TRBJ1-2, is NAGVMQNPRHLVRRRGQEARLRCSPMKGHSHVYWYRQLPEEGLKFMVYLQKENIIDESGMPKERFSAEFPKEGPSILRIQQVVRGDSAAYFCASSPLSGTDYGYTFGSGTRLTVV.

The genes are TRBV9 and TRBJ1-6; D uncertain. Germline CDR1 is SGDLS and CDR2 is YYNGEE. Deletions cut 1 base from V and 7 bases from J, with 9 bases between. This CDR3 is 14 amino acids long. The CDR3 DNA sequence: TGTGCCAGCAGCGTAATGGCGGCCAATTCACCCCTCCACTTT. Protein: CASSVMAANSPLHF.

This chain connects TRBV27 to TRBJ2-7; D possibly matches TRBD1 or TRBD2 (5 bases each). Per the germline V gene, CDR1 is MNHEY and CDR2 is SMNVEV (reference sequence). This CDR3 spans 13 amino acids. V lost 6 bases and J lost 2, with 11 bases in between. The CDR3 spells CASRDMGAYEQYV. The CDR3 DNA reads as TGTGCCAGCAGGGACATGGGGGCCTACGAGCAGTACGTC.

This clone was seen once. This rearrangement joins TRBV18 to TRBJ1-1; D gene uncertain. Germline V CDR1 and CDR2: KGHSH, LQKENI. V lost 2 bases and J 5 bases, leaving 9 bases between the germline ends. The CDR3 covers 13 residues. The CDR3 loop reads CASSPLSGTEAFF. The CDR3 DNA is TGTGCCAGCTCACCATTGTCCGGAACTGAAGCTTTCTTT.

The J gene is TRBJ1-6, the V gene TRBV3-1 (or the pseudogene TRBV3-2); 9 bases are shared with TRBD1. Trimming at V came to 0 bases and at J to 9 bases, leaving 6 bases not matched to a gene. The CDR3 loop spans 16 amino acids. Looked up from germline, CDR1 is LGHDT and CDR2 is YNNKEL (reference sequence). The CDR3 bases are TGTGCCAGCAGCCAAGAGAGGGCACAGGGGGCTTCACCCCTCCACTTT. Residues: CASSQERAQGASPLHF.

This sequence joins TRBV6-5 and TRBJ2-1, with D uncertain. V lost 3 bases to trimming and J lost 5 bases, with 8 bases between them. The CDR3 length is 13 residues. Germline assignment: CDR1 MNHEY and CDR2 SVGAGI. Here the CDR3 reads CASSYTWNNEQFF. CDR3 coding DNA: TGTGCCAGCAGTTATACCTGGAACAATGAGCAGTTCTTC.

CDR3 amino acids: CASSAGTGNTGELFF. In DNA form, the CDR3 reads TGCGCCAGCAGCGCCGGGACGGGGAACACCGGGGAGCTGTTTTTT. V gene TRBV10-1 combines with J gene TRBJ2-2; the D gene could be TRBD1 or TRBD2 (5 bases each). V was clipped by 6 bases and J by 1 base, with 12 bases between them. CDR1 is WNHNN and CDR2 is SYGVQD in the germline V gene (reference sequence). The CDR3 is 15 residues long.

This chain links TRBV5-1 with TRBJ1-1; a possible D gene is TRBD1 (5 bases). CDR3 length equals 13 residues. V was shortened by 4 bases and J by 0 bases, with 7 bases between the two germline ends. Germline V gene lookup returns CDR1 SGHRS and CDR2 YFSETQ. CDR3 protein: CASSTTVNTEAFF. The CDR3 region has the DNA TGCGCCAGCAGCACGACAGTGAACACTGAAGCTTTCTTT.

The CDR3 here is CATSDVQGDGYTF. The CDR3 DNA reads TGTGCCACCAGTGATGTCCAGGGGGATGGCTACACCTTC. The chain carries TRBV24-1 and TRBJ1-2; 7 nucleotides match TRBD1. V was clipped by 3 bases and J by 6 bases; unmatched bases: 3. The V gene's germline CDR1 is KGHDR and CDR2 SFDVKD. This CDR3 comprises 13 residues.

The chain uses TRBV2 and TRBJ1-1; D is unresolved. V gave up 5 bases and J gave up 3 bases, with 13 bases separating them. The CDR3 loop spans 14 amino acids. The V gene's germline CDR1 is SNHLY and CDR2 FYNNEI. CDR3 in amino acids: CASSSGPGDTEAFF. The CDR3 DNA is TGTGCCAGCAGTTCCGGGCCTGGGGACACTGAAGCTTTCTTT.

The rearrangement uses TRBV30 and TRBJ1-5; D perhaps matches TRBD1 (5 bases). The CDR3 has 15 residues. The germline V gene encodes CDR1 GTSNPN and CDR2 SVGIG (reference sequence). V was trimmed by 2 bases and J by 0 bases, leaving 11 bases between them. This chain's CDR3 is CAWSLGGYSNQPQHF. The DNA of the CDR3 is TGTGCCTGGAGTCTGGGGGGTTATAGCAATCAGCCCCAGCATTTT.

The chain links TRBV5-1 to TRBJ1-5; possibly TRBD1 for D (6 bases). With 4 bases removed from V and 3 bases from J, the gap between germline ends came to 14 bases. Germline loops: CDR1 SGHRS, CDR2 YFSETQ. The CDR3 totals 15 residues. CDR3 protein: CASSPGGADNQPQHF. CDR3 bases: TGCGCCAGCAGCCCGGGGGGGGCAGACAATCAGCCCCAGCATTTT.

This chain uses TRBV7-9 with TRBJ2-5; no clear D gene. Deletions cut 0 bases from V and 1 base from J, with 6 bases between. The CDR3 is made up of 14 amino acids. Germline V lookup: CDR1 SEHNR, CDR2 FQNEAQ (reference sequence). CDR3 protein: CASSLAGSQETQYF. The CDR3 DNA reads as TGTGCCAGCAGCTTAGCCGGGTCCCAAGAGACCCAGTACTTC.

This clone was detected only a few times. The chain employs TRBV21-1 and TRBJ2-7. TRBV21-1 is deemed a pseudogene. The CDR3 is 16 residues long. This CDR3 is CASSKEGSNVTYEQYV. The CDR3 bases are TGTGCCAGCAGCAAAGAAGGCAGCAACGTTACCTACGAGCAGTACGTC.

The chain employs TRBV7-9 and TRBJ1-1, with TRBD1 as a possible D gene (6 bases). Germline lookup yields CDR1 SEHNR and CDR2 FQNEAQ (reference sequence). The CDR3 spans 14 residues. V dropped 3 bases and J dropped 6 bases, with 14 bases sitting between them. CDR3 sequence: CASSFRGPAPEAFF. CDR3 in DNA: TGTGCCAGCAGCTTCCGGGGGCCGGCCCCTGAAGCTTTCTTT.

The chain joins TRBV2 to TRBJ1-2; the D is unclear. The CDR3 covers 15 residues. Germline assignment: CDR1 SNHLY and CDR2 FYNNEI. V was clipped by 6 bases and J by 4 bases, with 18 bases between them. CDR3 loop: CASRFRVDNSYGYTF. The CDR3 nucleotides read TGTGCCAGCAGGTTCCGGGTCGACAATTCCTATGGCTACACCTTC.

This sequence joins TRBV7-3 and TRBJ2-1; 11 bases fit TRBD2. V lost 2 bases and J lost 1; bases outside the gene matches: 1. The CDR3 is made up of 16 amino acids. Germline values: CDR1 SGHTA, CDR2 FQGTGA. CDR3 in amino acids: CASSLSSGGSYNEQFF. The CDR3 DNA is TGTGCCAGCAGCTTATCTAGCGGGGGGTCCTACAATGAGCAGTTCTTC.